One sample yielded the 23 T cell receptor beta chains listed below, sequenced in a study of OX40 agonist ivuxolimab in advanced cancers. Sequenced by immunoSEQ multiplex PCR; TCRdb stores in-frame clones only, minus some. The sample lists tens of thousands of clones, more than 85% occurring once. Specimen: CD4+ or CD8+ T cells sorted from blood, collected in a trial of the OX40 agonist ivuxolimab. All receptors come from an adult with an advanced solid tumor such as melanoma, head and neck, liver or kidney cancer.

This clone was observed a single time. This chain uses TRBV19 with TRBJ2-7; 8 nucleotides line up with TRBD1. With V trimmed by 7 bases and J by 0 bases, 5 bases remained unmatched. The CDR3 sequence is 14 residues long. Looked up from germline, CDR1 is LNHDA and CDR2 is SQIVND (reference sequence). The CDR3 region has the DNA TGTGCCAGTAAACTAACAGGGGGCTCCTACGAGCAGTACTTC. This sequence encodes CASKLTGGSYEQYF.

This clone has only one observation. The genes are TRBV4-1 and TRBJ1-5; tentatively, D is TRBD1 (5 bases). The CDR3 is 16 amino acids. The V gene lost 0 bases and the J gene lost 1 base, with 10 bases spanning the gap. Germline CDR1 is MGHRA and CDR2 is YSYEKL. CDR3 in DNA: TGCGCCAGCAGCCAAGAGGAGGGGTGGAGCAATCAGCCCCAGCATTTT. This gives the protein CASSQEEGWSNQPQHF.

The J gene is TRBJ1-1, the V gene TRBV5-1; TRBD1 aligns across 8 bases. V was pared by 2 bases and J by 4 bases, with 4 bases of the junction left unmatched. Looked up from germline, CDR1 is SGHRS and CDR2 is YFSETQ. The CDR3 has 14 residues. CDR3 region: CASSLGQGRTEAFF. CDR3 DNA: TGCGCCAGCAGCTTAGGACAGGGTCGCACTGAAGCTTTCTTT.

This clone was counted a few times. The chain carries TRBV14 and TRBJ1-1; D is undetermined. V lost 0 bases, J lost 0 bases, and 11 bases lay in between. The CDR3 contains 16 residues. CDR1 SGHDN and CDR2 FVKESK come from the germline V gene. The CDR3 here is CASSQDGVGVNTEAFF. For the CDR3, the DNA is TGTGCCAGCAGCCAAGACGGAGTAGGCGTGAACACTGAAGCTTTCTTT. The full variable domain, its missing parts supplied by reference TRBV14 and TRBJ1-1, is EAGVTQFPSHSVIEKGQTVTLRCDPISGHDNLYWYRRVMGKEIKFLLHFVKESKQDESGMPNNRFLAERTGGTYSTLKVQPAELEDSGVYFCASSQDGVGVNTEAFFGQGTRLTVV.

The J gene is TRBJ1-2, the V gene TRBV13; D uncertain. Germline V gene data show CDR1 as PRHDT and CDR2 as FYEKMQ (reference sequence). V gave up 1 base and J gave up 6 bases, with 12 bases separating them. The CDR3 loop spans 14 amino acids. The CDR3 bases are TGTGCCAGCAGCTTAGTCCTAGGGAGGGATGGCTACACCTTC. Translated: CASSLVLGRDGYTF.

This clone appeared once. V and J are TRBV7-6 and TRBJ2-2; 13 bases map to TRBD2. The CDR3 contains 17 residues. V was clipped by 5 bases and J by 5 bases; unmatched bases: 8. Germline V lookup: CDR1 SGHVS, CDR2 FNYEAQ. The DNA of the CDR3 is TGTGCCAGCAGCCTCCAGGGACTAGCGGGACTTACCGGGGAGCTGTTTTTT. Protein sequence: CASSLQGLAGLTGELFF.

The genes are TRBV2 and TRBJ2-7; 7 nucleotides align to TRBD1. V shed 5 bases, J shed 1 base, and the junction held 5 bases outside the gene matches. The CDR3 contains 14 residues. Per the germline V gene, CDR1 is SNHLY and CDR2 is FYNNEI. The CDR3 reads CASSPRDRSYEQYF. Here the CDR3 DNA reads TGTGCCAGCAGTCCCCGGGACAGATCCTACGAGCAGTACTTC.

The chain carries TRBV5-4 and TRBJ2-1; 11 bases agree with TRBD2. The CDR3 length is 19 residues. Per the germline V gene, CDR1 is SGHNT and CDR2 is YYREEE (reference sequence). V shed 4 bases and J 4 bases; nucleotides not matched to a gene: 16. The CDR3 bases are TGTGCCAGCAGCCATGGGACAGGCAGACTAGCGGGGCTTTACAATGAGCAGTTCTTC. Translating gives CASSHGTGRLAGLYNEQFF.

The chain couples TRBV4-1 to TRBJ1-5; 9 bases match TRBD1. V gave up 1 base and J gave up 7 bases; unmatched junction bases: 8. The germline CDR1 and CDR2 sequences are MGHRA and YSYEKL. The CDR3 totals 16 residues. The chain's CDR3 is CASSQGQTGGFQPQHF. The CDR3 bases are TGCGCCAGCAGCCAAGGTCAGACAGGGGGTTTCCAGCCCCAGCATTTT.

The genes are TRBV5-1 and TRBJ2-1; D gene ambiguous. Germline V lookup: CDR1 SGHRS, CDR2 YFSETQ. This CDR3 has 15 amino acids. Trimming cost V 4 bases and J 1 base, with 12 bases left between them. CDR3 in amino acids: CASSRGDVSYNEQFF. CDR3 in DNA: TGCGCCAGCAGCCGAGGTGATGTTTCCTACAATGAGCAGTTCTTC. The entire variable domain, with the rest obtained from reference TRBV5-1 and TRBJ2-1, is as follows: KAGVTQTPRYLIKTRGQQVTLSCSPISGHRSVSWYQQTPGQGLQFLFEYFSETQRNKGNFPGRFSGRQFSNSRSEMNVSTLELGDSALYLCASSRGDVSYNEQFFGPGTRLTVL.

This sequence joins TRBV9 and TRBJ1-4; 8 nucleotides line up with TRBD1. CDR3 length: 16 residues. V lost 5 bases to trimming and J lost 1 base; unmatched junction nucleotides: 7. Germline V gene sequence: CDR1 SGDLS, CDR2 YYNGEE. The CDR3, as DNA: TGTGCCAGCAGTGGACAGGGAATTGGAACTAATGAAAAACTGTTTTTT. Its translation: CASSGQGIGTNEKLFF. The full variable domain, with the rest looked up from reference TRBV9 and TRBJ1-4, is DSGVTQTPKHLITATGQRVTLRCSPRSGDLSVYWYQQSLDQGLQFLIQYYNGEERAKGNILERFSAQQFPDLHSELNLSSLELGDSALYFCASSGQGIGTNEKLFFGSGTQLSVL.

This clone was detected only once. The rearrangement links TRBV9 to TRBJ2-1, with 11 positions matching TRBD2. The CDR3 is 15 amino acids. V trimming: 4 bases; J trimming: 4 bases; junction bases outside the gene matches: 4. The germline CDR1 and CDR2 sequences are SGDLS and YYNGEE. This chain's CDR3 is CASSTGTSGYNEQFF. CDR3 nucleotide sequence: TGTGCCAGCAGCACCGGGACTAGCGGATACAATGAGCAGTTCTTC.

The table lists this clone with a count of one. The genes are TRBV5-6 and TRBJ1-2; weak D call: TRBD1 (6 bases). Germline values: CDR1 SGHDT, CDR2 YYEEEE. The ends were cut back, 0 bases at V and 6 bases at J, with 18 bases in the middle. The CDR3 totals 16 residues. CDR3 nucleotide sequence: TGTGCCAGCAGCTTGGGATCGACAGGATCGGTTGATGGCTACACCTTC. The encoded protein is CASSLGSTGSVDGYTF.

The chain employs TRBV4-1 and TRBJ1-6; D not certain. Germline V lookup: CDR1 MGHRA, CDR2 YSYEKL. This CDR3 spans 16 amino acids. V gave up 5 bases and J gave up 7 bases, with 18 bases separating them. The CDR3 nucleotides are TGCGCCAGCAGCATACACAAAGAGCTAGTGAATTCACCCCTCCACTTT. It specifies CASSIHKELVNSPLHF.

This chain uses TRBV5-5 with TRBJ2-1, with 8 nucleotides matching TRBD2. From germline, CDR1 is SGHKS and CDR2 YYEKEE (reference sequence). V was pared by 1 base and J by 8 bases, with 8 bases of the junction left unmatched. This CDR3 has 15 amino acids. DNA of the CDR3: TGTGCCAGCAGCTTGTCTAGACTAGCGCGGGATGAGCAGTTCTTC. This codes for CASSLSRLARDEQFF. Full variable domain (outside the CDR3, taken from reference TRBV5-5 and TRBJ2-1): DAGVTQSPTHLIKTRGQQVTLRCSPISGHKSVSWYQQVLGQGPQFIFQYYEKEERGRGNFPDRFSARQFPNYSSELNVNALLLGDSALYLCASSLSRLARDEQFFGPGTRLTVL.

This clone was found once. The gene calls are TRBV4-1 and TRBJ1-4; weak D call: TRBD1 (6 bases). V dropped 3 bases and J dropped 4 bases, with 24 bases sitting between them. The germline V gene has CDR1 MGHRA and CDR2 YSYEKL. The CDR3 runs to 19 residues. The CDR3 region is CASSHFRDMAAGGNEKLFF. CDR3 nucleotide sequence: TGCGCCAGCAGCCACTTCCGGGACATGGCAGCGGGAGGTAATGAAAAACTGTTTTTT.

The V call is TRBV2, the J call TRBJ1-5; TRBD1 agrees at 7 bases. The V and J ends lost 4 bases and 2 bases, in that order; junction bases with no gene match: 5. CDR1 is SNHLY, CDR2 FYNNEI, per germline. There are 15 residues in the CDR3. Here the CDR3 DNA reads TGTGCCAGCAGTGTGACAGGGTACGGCAATCAGCCCCAGCATTTT. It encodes CASSVTGYGNQPQHF. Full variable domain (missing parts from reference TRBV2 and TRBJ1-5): EPEVTQTPSHQVTQMGQEVILRCVPISNHLYFYWYRQILGQKVEFLVSFYNNEISEKSEIFDDQFSVERPDGSNFTLKIRSTKLEDSAMYFCASSVTGYGNQPQHFGDGTRLSIL.

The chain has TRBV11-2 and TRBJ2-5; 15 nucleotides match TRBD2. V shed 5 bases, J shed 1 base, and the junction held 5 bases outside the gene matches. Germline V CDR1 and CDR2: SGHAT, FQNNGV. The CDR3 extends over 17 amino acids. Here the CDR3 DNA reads TGTGCCAGCAGCCCCGGGACTAGCGGGGGGTCCCAAGAGACCCAGTACTTC. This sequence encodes CASSPGTSGGSQETQYF.

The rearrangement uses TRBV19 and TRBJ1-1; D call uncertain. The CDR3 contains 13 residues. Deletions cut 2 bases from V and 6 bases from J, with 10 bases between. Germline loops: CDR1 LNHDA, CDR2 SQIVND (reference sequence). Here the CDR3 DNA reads TGTGCCAGTAGTATATTCGAGAATGCTGAAGCTTTCTTT. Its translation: CASSIFENAEAFF.

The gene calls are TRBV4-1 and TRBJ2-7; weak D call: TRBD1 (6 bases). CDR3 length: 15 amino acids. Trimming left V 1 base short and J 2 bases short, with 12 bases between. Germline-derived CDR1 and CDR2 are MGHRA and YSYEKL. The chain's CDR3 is CASSQGAQGTYEQYF. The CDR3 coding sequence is TGCGCCAGCAGCCAAGGCGCACAGGGAACCTACGAGCAGTACTTC.

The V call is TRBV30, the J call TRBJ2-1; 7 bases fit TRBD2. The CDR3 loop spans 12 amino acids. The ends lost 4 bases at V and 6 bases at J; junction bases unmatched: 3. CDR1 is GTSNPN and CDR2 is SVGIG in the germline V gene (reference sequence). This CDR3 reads CAWNGLVNEQFF. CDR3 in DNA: TGTGCCTGGAACGGACTAGTCAATGAGCAGTTCTTC.

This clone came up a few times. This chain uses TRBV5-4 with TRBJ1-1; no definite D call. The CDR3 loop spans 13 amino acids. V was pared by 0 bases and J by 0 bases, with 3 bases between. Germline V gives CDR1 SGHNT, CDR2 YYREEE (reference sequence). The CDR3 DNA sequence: TGTGCCAGCAGCTTGGGGGTGAACACTGAAGCTTTCTTT. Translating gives CASSLGVNTEAFF.

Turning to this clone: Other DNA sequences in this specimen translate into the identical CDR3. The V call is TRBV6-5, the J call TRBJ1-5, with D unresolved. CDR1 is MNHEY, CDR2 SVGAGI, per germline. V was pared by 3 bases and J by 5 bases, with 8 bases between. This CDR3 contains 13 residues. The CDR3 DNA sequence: TGTGCCAGCAGTTATGGGCCTGATCAGCCCCAGCATTTT. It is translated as CASSYGPDQPQHF.